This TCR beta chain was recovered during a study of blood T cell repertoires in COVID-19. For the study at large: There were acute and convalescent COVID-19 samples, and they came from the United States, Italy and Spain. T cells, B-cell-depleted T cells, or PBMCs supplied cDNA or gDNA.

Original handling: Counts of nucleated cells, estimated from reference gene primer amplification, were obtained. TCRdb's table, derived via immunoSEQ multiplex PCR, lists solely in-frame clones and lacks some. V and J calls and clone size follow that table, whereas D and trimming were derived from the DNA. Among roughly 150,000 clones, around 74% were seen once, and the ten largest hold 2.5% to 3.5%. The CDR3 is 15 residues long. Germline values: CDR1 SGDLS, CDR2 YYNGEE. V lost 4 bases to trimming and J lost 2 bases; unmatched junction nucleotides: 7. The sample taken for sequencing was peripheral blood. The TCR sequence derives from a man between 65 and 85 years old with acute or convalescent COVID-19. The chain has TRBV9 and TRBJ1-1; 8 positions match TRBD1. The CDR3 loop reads CASSLQGGLNTEAFF. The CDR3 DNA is TGTGCCAGCAGCCTACAGGGGGGACTAAACACTGAAGCTTTCTTT.